This entry concerns a single T cell receptor beta chain. Its antigen is currently not known. Including the terminal cysteine and phenylalanine, the CDR3 comprises 14 residues. Only the CDR3 region is kept as DNA, spanning 42 bases read in frame from base 1. A distance of 15 bases separates the germline ends of V and J, which lose 5 bases and 4 bases respectively. CDR1 and CDR2 were assigned from the germline V gene as MNHEY and SVGAGI. The cohort was made up of roughly 670 healthy bone marrow donors. All cohort members were sampled while nominally healthy, although unrecorded immune exposures were likely present. The donor tested CMV seropositive, placing the donor among the 289 seropositive members of the cohort. A peripheral blood sample was provided by each donor, and peripheral blood mononuclear cells were used for TCR beta sequencing. Genomic DNA was extracted from the blood cell samples with the Qiagen DNeasy Blood Extraction Kit.

The data were taken from a study of cytomegalovirus exposure and HLA in healthy donors (dated by TCRdb to 2016 to 2017). Regarding the study in general: According to an earlier analysis of 587 of the donors, roughly 180 million T cells yielded over 100 million unique TCR beta sequences and around 300 Gb of sequence data. Rather than using new phenotypic data, the later analysis identified candidate immune exposures from TCR beta sequences and from how often those sequences occurred across donors. In addition to the first cohort of 666 subjects, a separate validation cohort of 130 or so different subjects was used. HLA typing included class I and class II loci at four-digit resolution. Among some 400 genotyped donors of the cohort, an average of about 240,000 unique TCR beta nucleotide sequences were sequenced per donor, about a sixth of them non-productive. The study was designed to test whether signatures of past pathogen exposure could be identified by cataloging public T cell receptors. Typing coverage varied by locus: about 620-630 donors for A, B, C, DRB1 and DQB1; approximately 500 for DQA1; some 610 for DPA1; some 470 for DPB1. To predict cytomegalovirus infection status, the study brought together high-throughput TCR immunosequencing, statistical association of individual TCRs with disease status, and machine learning. In an earlier analysis of 587 of the donors, high-throughput TCR beta sequencing was used to judge whether each TCR beta V gene segment behaved as functional or pseudogenic. Roughly 300 gigabases of sequencing data and 91 million or so unique TCR sequences made up an early release that covered 500 to 700 HLA-typed donors. Every discovery cohort repertoire had been produced on one sequencing platform. Donor age, sex, ethnicity and CMV serostatus were compiled together with the repertoire data. Five DR-DQ haplotypes were treated as single units for association and clustering because of strong linkage in the cohort. To study patterns of TCR occurrence, a later analysis re-analyzed previously published TCR beta repertoires from around 700 donors and added high-resolution HLA genotyping. Of the approximately 400 genotyped donors, roughly 80% were placed in the genetic ancestry cluster associated with self-reported Caucasian donors. The T cell repertoires of around 670 subjects were profiled by immunosequencing and related to cytomegalovirus serostatus. A later genetic analysis used genome-wide SNP genotypes for about 60% of the roughly 670 donors, treating that subset as a discovery cohort. The paper's findings and limits, for the study overall: Several of the top co-occurrence clusters appeared to be linked to parvovirus B19, influenza, CMV and Epstein-Barr virus, according to a later analysis. This cohort had only TCR beta chains sequenced, and the lack of alpha or paired-chain data limited which features could be detected. In an earlier analysis of roughly 500 of the donors, most TCR beta V segments appeared in productive rearrangements about 87% or about 30% of the time, broadly matching IMGT annotations. In a later genetic analysis, fewer N-insertions in productive TCRs were reported among donors in an Asian-associated ancestry cluster than the approximately 670-donor mean. In a later analysis, HLA-associated TCR beta chains showed more clonal expansion and lower generation probabilities than non-associated chains that were equally common. The authors suggested that the approach could potentially be extended to other disease states and immunological phenotypes. Cytomegalovirus status was reported to be diagnosed by the classifier with high specificity and sensitivity in both the original and validation cohorts. While some public TCRs were present in many individuals, most TCR sequences turned up only very rarely across donors. Strong co-occurrence of HLA alleles, especially DR and DQ, made assigning TCR associations to individual alleles difficult. An association between a missense DCLRE1C variant and V-gene and J-gene trimming of TCR beta chains was found in a later genetic analysis and replicated in an independent cohort. Sequencing depth was assumed to be roughly uniform across donors in the presence/absence analyses, though that assumption may not hold. A further reported finding was that TCR beta sequences accurately predicted the HLA-A and HLA-B alleles for most subjects in the first cohort. In the study, 150 to 200 TCR beta chains were listed as associated with cytomegalovirus. At a false discovery rate of 0.05, a later analysis linked 16,951 TCR beta sequences to specific HLA alleles. HLA typing was unavailable for some donors at each locus, so association tests used only the typed subset. The earlier analysis of 450 to 700 of the donors excluded 15 to 20 rarely observed V segments, including chromosome 9 orphons, because counts were too low. According to a later analysis, TCR association rates differed among HLA loci, with DRB1 alleles showing the most associated TCRs and HLA-C alleles showing the fewest. Correlated functional status among segregating V segments might reflect linkage disequilibrium, but an unknown experimental factor could not be ruled out. For the cohort, immune exposure information was limited to CMV serostatus. The 87-base-pair reads could not distinguish some IMGT-functional V segments, including TRBV6-2 and TRBV6-3, so those segments were excluded. A few of the identified cytomegalovirus-associated TCR beta chains were confirmed in vitro to be specific for cytomegalovirus antigens. In a later analysis, most CMV-associated TCR beta chains were found to appear HLA-restricted, with HLA associations seemingly driven largely by CMV exposure. A cluster of highly shared sequence variants was judged likely to represent a technical artifact of the sequencing pipeline.

The library was generated by the immunoSEQ multiplex PCR assay. For the multiplex PCR, a mixture combining 60 forward primers for TCR Vbeta segments and 13 reverse primers for TCR Jbeta segments was used. The CDR3 region of rearranged TCR beta genes was amplified from genomic DNA by a multiplex PCR assay. The Illumina HiSeq System was used to sequence the amplified TCR beta libraries as 87-base-pair reads. In the original analysis: Across the 670 or so repertoires, a later analysis counted tens of millions of unique TCR beta chains, about 10 million of which were shared by at least two donors. Raw reads were error-corrected and collapsed into unique sequences by a nearest-neighbor algorithm in which closely related sequences were merged to remove PCR and sequencing errors. CDR3 sequences were aligned to IMGT reference sequences to assign V, D and J gene segments. For a sequence to be retained, a match of at least six nucleotides was required to both a V gene segment and a J gene segment. Rearrangements were classified as productive when the CDR3 lacked stop codons and remained in frame with V and J, and all other rearrangements were classified as non-productive. CDR3 was defined by IMGT convention, running from the second conserved V-encoded cysteine to the conserved J-encoded phenylalanine. The earlier analysis of about 530 of the donors excluded any sequence lacking an unambiguous match to a single V gene segment. In an earlier analysis of approximately 610 of the donors, V segments were called functional above 56.7% productive rearrangements and were called segregating when the between-donor standard deviation exceeded 5%. A statistical classification framework was built for diagnosing cytomegalovirus status from the catalog of TCR beta chain sequences. A later analysis assigned V and J genes by comparing TCR nucleotide sequences with IMGT/GENE-DB human TR gene sequences. In a later analysis, CDR3 sequences and most-parsimonious VDJ recombination scenarios were assigned using the TCRdist pipeline. In a later analysis, each TCR beta chain was defined by its CDR3 amino acid sequence together with its V-gene family, and reads without a unique V-gene family were excluded. As a way to deal with suspected cross-contamination and a sequencing artifact, a later analysis dropped hundreds of nucleotide sequences that were highly shared and had low generation probability. In a later analysis, a clonal expansion index was calculated for each public chain from normalized within-repertoire ranks of inferred template counts. Generation probabilities in a later analysis came from a VDJ recombination model fitted to out-of-frame rearrangements, and those results were checked against IGoR. In a later analysis, hypergeometric tests were used to score TCR-TCR, TCR-HLA and TCR-CMV co-occurrence, with a repertoire-size bias correction applied to TCR pairs. To estimate false discovery rates, a later analysis permuted the HLA or CMV assignments 20 times. In a later analysis, co-occurring TCRs were grouped using DBSCAN, with TCRdist sequence similarity added in when clustering inside HLA-allele-positive subsets. Repertoires with fewer than 30,000 or more than 120,000 public chains were left out of co-occurrence clustering, as were four to six repertoires with anomalous nucleotide sharing. In its TCRdb copy, this immuneACCESS table keeps in-frame sequences only and misses some clones. Where compared with another copy, unresolved V genes explain less than half of these, and the others have no known cause. Clonal size and the V and J genes are those of that table, whereas D and trimming came from the DNA. The sample has 70,000 to 100,000 clones on record. The ten largest make up 3.5% to 4% of the sample.

The sequenced sample was PBMCs. The rearranged segments are TRBV6-5 and TRBJ2-7; TRBD2 is a possible D gene, resting on 6 matching bases. The TCR originated in a man aged 18 to 29 in good health and CMV-seropositive. The DNA reads as follows: TGTGCCAGCAGTAGCTTAGCGGAGGGATACGAGCAGTACTTC. Translated, it gives CASSSLAEGYEQYF.